What follows are 17 T cell receptor beta chains derived from one specimen sequenced in a study of blood T cell repertoires in COVID-19. Clones were sequenced by immunoSEQ multiplex PCR, and TCRdb holds only the in-frame ones, with some missing. This table holds 250,000 or so clones, about 89% found once. The sample taken for sequencing was PBMCs or T cells enriched from blood (not recorded which). All receptors derive from a man aged 40-55 years who had recovered from COVID-19.

CDR3 in DNA: TGTGCAAGTCGCTTAGTCCTTCCAGATACGCAGTATTTT. It translates to CASRLVLPDTQYF. The chain uses TRBV12-2 and TRBJ2-3; the listed D gene, TRBD2, was not tested against the DNA. TRBV12-2 is listed as a pseudogene. The length of the CDR3 is 13 residues.

The chain combines TRBV24-1 with TRBJ2-1; the match to TRBD1 covers 7 bases. The CDR3 runs to 15 residues. Looked up from germline, CDR1 is KGHDR and CDR2 is SFDVKD. V lost 7 bases and J lost 3; bases outside the gene matches: 8. CDR3 in DNA: TGTGCCACCAGCGCCCGGGACAGCCTCTACAATGAGCAGTTCTTC. Its translation: CATSARDSLYNEQFF.

The chain joins TRBV7-9 to TRBJ2-7, with 7 bases lining up with TRBD2. CDR1 is SEHNR, CDR2 FQNEAQ, per germline (reference sequence). The V segment lost 3 bases and the J segment 5 bases; nucleotides outside the gene matches: 4. The CDR3 totals 13 residues. The CDR3 DNA is TGTGCCAGCAGCTTCTCTGGGGGGGACGAGCAGTACTTC. Protein sequence: CASSFSGGDEQYF.

Only one count was recorded for this clone. The chain is built from TRBV7-6 and TRBJ2-2; possible D gene TRBD2, 7 bases. Trimming left V 1 base short and J 4 bases short, with 19 bases between. Germline CDR1 is SGHVS and CDR2 is FNYEAQ. The CDR3 extends over 18 amino acids. CDR3 DNA: TGTGCCAGCAGCTTAGTGGCAGTCGGGGGGCCGGGCACCGGGGAGCTGTTTTTT. Protein sequence: CASSLVAVGGPGTGELFF. The full variable domain, with the rest looked up from reference TRBV7-6 and TRBJ2-2, is GAGVSQSPRYKVTKRGQDVALRCDPISGHVSLYWYRQALGQGPEFLTYFNYEAQQDKSGLPNDRFSAERPEGSISTLTIQRTEQRDSAMYRCASSLVAVGGPGTGELFFGEGSRLTVL.

This sequence joins TRBV27 and TRBJ2-7; 9 bases are shared with TRBD2. Looked up from germline, CDR1 is MNHEY and CDR2 is SMNVEV (reference sequence). Losses at the gene ends were 7 bases for V and 5 bases for J; bases not matched to a gene: 9. This CDR3 is built from 14 residues. In nucleotides, the CDR3 is TGTGCCAGCAACCAAGCGGGAGGCAGCCACGAGCAGTACTTC. Amino acids: CASNQAGGSHEQYF.

The chain is built from TRBV7-9 and TRBJ2-2; TRBD1 matches at 7 bases. The trim removed 5 bases at V and 7 bases at J, leaving 4 bases unmatched. In germline, CDR1 is SEHNR, CDR2 FQNEAQ (reference sequence). The CDR3 runs 13 residues. The CDR3 coding sequence is TGTGCCAGCAGCGACAGGGTTATCGGGGAGCTGTTTTTT. Its translation: CASSDRVIGELFF.

This sequence joins TRBV5-1 and TRBJ2-5, with 14 bases matching TRBD2. J lost 5 bases, V lost 0 bases, and 12 bases had no gene match. CDR1 SGHRS and CDR2 YFSETQ come from the germline V gene. The CDR3 has 19 amino acids. The CDR3 is CASSLARLAGGPMGETQYF. In DNA, the CDR3 is TGCGCCAGCAGCTTGGCCCGACTAGCGGGAGGGCCTATGGGGGAGACCCAGTACTTC.

The chain carries TRBV12-5 and TRBJ1-4; a weak D match, TRBD1 (6 bases). V shed 3 bases and J shed 8 bases, with 25 bases lying between them. The germline CDR1 and CDR2 sequences are LGHNT and FRNRAP. There are 18 residues in the CDR3. CDR3 sequence reads: CASGLRTGRTDGKEKLFF. CDR3 nucleotides: TGTGCTAGTGGTTTACGCACGGGCCGGACAGATGGGAAGGAAAAACTGTTTTTT.

The genes are TRBV10-3 and TRBJ1-3, with 10 nucleotides matching TRBD1. The CDR3 has 16 residues. Germline trimming cut 4 bases from V and 2 bases from J; bases unmatched to any gene: 5. The germline V gene encodes CDR1 ENHRY and CDR2 SYGVKD. In DNA form, the CDR3 reads TGTGCCATCAGTGGGGGGGACAGGGGAGCTGGAAACACCATATATTTT. It translates to CAISGGDRGAGNTIYF.

The chain links TRBV18 to TRBJ1-1; no clear D gene. The CDR3 extends over 14 amino acids. The germline V gene has CDR1 KGHSH and CDR2 LQKENI. The V end lost 3 bases, the J end lost 3 bases, and 11 bases lay between the germline ends. The CDR3 spells CASSPLDGDTEAFF. The CDR3 bases are TGTGCCAGCTCACCCCTGGACGGGGACACTGAAGCTTTCTTT.

V gene TRBV28 combines with J gene TRBJ2-5; D possibly corresponds to TRBD2 (6 bases). V lost 6 bases, J lost 4 bases, and 18 bases lay in between. Germline V gene lookup returns CDR1 MDHEN and CDR2 SYDVKM. The CDR3 is 15 amino acids. The CDR3 reads CASSFLGGGLETQYF. The CDR3 nucleotides are TGTGCCAGCAGCTTCCTCGGGGGAGGACTAGAGACCCAGTACTTC. Based on the CDR3 plus reference TRBV28 and TRBJ2-5, the full variable domain is DVKVTQSSRYLVKRTGEKVFLECVQDMDHENMFWYRQDPGLGLRLIYFSYDVKMKEKGDIPEGYSVSREKKERFSLILESASTNQTSMYLCASSFLGGGLETQYFGPGTRLLVL.

This rearrangement joins TRBV6-1 to TRBJ2-1, with 10 nucleotides matching TRBD1. CDR3 length equals 15 residues. V trimming: 0 bases; J trimming: 6 bases; junction bases outside the gene matches: 2. CDR1 is MNHNS, CDR2 SASEGT, per germline. CDR3 in amino acids: CASSEARTGGNEQFF. As DNA, the CDR3 is TGTGCCAGCAGTGAAGCCCGGACAGGGGGCAATGAGCAGTTCTTC.

The chain employs TRBV4-1 and TRBJ1-5; D is unresolved. The CDR3 loop spans 12 amino acids. Germline V gene sequence: CDR1 MGHRA, CDR2 YSYEKL. V was trimmed by 7 bases and J by 5 bases, leaving 9 bases between them. CDR3 DNA: TGCGCCAGCATGACCGGGGATCAGCCCCAGCATTTT. This gives the protein CASMTGDQPQHF.

This rearrangement joins TRBV24-1 to TRBJ2-3; 8 bases are a match to TRBD2. V shed 0 bases, J shed 0 bases, and the junction held 1 base outside the gene matches. CDR3 length equals 16 residues. Germline values: CDR1 KGHDR, CDR2 SFDVKD. Here the CDR3 DNA reads TGTGCCACCAGTGATTTGATAGCGGGGAGCACAGATACGCAGTATTTT. This encodes CATSDLIAGSTDTQYF.

The rearrangement joins TRBV11-2 to TRBJ2-7; TRBD2 might be the D (7 bases). The V gene lost 5 bases and the J gene lost 5 bases, with 22 bases spanning the gap. Germline loops: CDR1 SGHAT, CDR2 FQNNGV. The CDR3 spans 16 residues. CDR3 residues: CASSPRPSGTTHEQYF. The CDR3 nucleotides read TGTGCCAGCAGCCCCAGGCCCAGCGGGACAACCCACGAGCAGTACTTC.

The V and J genes are TRBV6-5 and TRBJ1-6, with TRBD1 identical over 7 bases. With 2 bases clipped from V and 4 bases from J, the junction kept 5 bases outside the gene matches. CDR3 size: 16 residues. Germline V gene lookup returns CDR1 MNHEY and CDR2 SVGAGI. The CDR3 here is CASSYGRDRYNSPLHF. The CDR3 bases are TGTGCCAGCAGTTACGGCCGGGACAGATATAATTCACCCCTCCACTTT.

To note about this clone: Other DNA sequences from this sample encode an identical CDR3 as well. V and J are TRBV5-1 and TRBJ2-5; TRBD1 matches at 11 bases. This CDR3 region has 14 residues. Germline V CDR1 and CDR2: SGHRS, YFSETQ. J lost 4 bases, V lost 4 bases, and 3 bases had no gene match. The CDR3 sequence is CASSLGQGGETQYF. The DNA for the CDR3 is TGCGCCAGCAGCCTGGGACAGGGGGGAGAGACCCAGTACTTC.